One T cell receptor beta chain is described in this entry. The clone's antigen remains unknown. Base qualities are not provided; no much larger clone lies one nucleotide away. Healthy HIV-negative adults with no recently reported acute infections or vaccinations were included as donors. Only Caucasian adults living in Nashville, Tennessee, USA were represented among the donors. Magnetic negative selection was used to enrich CD4+ T cells, after which naive cells were positively selected on CD45RA and the negative fraction became the memory subset. Blood was collected by leukapheresis, and PBMCs were isolated by Ficoll-Histopaque density gradient centrifugation and then cryopreserved in liquid nitrogen vapor phase. Analytical flow cytometry was used to check the purity and quantity of every magnetically sorted T cell population. Each sorted fraction had its genomic DNA isolated and then quantified by UV absorbance on a Nanodrop 2000c.

Including the terminal cysteine and phenylalanine, the CDR3 comprises 21 residues. Only the CDR3 region is kept as DNA, spanning 63 bases read in frame from base 1. Using the deep immunoSEQ assay, TCR CDR3 regions were amplified from genomic DNA by multiplex PCR. Extracted genomic DNA from each cell subset was spread evenly across all wells of several immunoSEQ 96-well plates, with each plate serving as a replicate. For sorted subsets, roughly 200 ng of genomic DNA, equivalent to about 30,000 T cell genomes, went into each replicate PCR. Purified libraries were measured with a Qubit 3.0 fluorometer, size-checked on a Bioanalyzer 2100, and measured again with the KAPA Library Quantification kit. Every immunoSEQ 96-well plate was sequenced on a separate single-read 150-cycle Illumina NextSeq 550 flow cell. Per the source publication's procedure: Because the immunoSEQ output included only junctional sequences and no quality scores, the filtering could not be the same as the filtering used for full-length reads. Sequences were annotated with PyIR, a Python wrapper for IgBLAST v1.9, using IMGT germline references to assign V/J genes and CDR3. Reads with weak V/J assignments (E-value above 1e-6), missing CDR3, stop codons, out-of-frame junctions, or ambiguous translated residues were removed. V3J clonotypes were defined as sequences sharing an identical inferred V gene, J gene, and CDR3 amino acid sequence. The percentage overlap between two repertoires was calculated by dividing the number of shared unique clonotypes by the size of the smaller repertoire. Three approaches were used to assess repertoire richness: RTK rarefaction, the Chao1 estimator, and Recon v2.1 estimates of unobserved clonotypes. OLGA was used to compute generation probabilities for all TCRbeta clonotypes that the gDNA method yielded from a handful of donors. This immuneACCESS table, as held by TCRdb, lists in-frame sequences with V and J called but not all clones. Of the missing ones, under half trace to an unresolved V gene in checked studies; the others have no known cause. D and trimming come from the DNA, and the V and J calls and clone size come from that table. This sample gives 1.6 million or so clones in total; over 95% of them show up just once. The ten largest clones capture approximately 1% of the sample.

These data originate in a study of shared clonotypes between healthy human individuals (TCRdb year 2020). Background on the whole study: Two women and a few men aged 18 to 49 years were included in the cohort. For each donor, CD4 naive and CD4 memory were each given three plates, CD8 naive was given two plates, and CD8 memory was given one plate. The study deeply sequenced blood TCR repertoires of five healthy adults to estimate repertoire size and the extent of clonotype sharing between individuals. To increase sequencing depth and limit assay-specific biases, different laboratories used diverse techniques to prepare libraries and sequence TCR repertoires. Per donor, leukapheresis produced somewhere between about 0.9 and 9.5 billion PBMCs.

What the work shows at the level of the full study, not this receptor alone: Naive subsets generally had larger estimated clonotype richness than memory subsets did. Sampling was limited to blood, and TCR repertoires in tissue likely differ from TCR repertoires in blood. Rarefaction of sorted-subset datasets indicated incomplete sequencing despite the large sequencing depth. Compared with non-shared clonotypes, clonotypes shared by all four sorted-subset donors had higher generation probabilities. When several donors were compared, the shared fraction of clonotypes was around 5% for naive CD4, approximately 3.5% for naive CD8, more than 2% for memory CD4, and 0.35% to 0.4% for memory CD8. The genetic and exposure-history diversity represented was limited by the small number of donors. Based on pairwise subsampling, the degree of clonotype sharing among donors was expected to be affected by sequencing depth.

Sequences were obtained from naive CD4+ T cells sorted from blood. The label giving this sample's cell subset or site can be read as: CD45RA+ positively selected. The V and J genes are TRBV21-1 and TRBJ1-5; TRBD1 is the table's D call and was not checked against the DNA. TRBV21-1 is a known pseudogene. The sequence came from a man aged 25-45 years in good health. The nucleotide sequence is TGTGCCAGCAGCAAAAAGGGGCGGGGACAGGTCGGTTCGTCGGGGCCTCAGCCCCAGCATTTT. Its protein reads: CASSKKGRGQVGSSGPQPQHF.